Following are 31 T cell receptor beta chains from one sample sequenced in a study of cytomegalovirus exposure and HLA in healthy donors. A multiplex PCR was run with 60 Vbeta primers and 13 Jbeta primers. The table came from immunoSEQ multiplex PCR; TCRdb's copy has only in-frame clones and leaves some out. The table lists about 130,000 clones, around 77% of them singletons. Sequenced sample: PBMCs. The receptor set was obtained from a young man in good health and CMV-seronegative.

The chain uses TRBV2 and TRBJ2-7, with 7 bases identical to TRBD2. The CDR3 runs to 15 residues. The germline gives CDR1 SNHLY, CDR2 FYNNEI. V shed 0 bases and J 2 bases; nucleotides not matched to a gene: 4. In DNA form, the CDR3 reads TGTGCCAGCAGTGAAGCGTTGCGGGGGACCTACGAGCAGTACTTC. Its protein product is CASSEALRGTYEQYF.

This clone was seen a single time. For the CDR3, the DNA is TGTGCCAGCAGTTACCTACAGACTAGTGCCCTCCACTTT. Its translation: CASSYLQTSALHF. This chain uses TRBV6-5 with TRBJ1-6; D uncertain. Trimming took 2 bases from V and 14 from J, leaving 13 bases between them. The V gene's germline CDR1 is MNHEY and CDR2 SVGAGI. CDR3 length: 13 amino acids.

The CDR3 bases are TGCGCCAGCAGCGCCAGAGGGGACATTTTAGAGGAGACCCAGTACTTC. It yields the protein CASSARGDILEETQYF. The J gene is TRBJ2-5, the V gene TRBV5-1, with D possibly matching TRBD1 (6 bases). Germline lookup yields CDR1 SGHRS and CDR2 YFSETQ. This CDR3 spans 16 amino acids. Trimming cost V 4 bases and J 5 bases, with 21 bases left between them.

V is TRBV18 and J is TRBJ2-4; 9 bases map to TRBD1. The V segment lost 6 bases and the J segment 5 bases; nucleotides outside the gene matches: 5. The CDR3 totals 14 residues. The germline V gene encodes CDR1 KGHSH and CDR2 LQKENI. This CDR3 reads CASSSTGGENIQYF. DNA of the CDR3: TGTGCCAGCTCGTCGACAGGGGGAGAAAACATTCAGTACTTC.

J is TRBJ2-5 and V is TRBV11-2; 10 nucleotides align to TRBD2. Trimming cost V 4 bases and J 4 bases; bases outside gene matches: 3. This CDR3 is 14 amino acids long. Germline V gene data show CDR1 as SGHAT and CDR2 as FQNNGV. The CDR3: CASSSTSGRETQYF. The CDR3 DNA sequence: TGTGCCAGCAGCTCGACTAGCGGGCGAGAGACCCAGTACTTC.

This clone was seen a few times. The rearrangement joins TRBV2 to TRBJ2-1; the match to TRBD2 covers 16 bases. With V trimmed by 6 bases and J by 3 bases, 8 bases remained unmatched. This CDR3 has 18 residues. The germline V gene has CDR1 SNHLY and CDR2 FYNNEI. This CDR3 is CASSSWGTSGRGYNEQFF. CDR3 DNA: TGTGCCAGCAGCTCCTGGGGGACTAGCGGGAGGGGCTACAATGAGCAGTTCTTC.

The chain carries TRBV18 and TRBJ2-5; 8 nucleotides agree with TRBD1. The ends lost 1 base at V and 4 bases at J; junction bases unmatched: 5. CDR1 is KGHSH and CDR2 is LQKENI in the germline V gene. The CDR3 has 15 amino acids. Here the CDR3 DNA reads TGTGCCAGCTCACCACGGTCAGGGGGCGGAGAGACCCAGTACTTC. Translating it yields CASSPRSGGGETQYF.

This clone was observed a handful of times. The rearrangement uses TRBV19 and TRBJ1-2, with a tentative D call TRBD1 (5 bases). This CDR3 region has 11 residues. Trimming shortened V by 6 bases and J by 4 bases, and 6 bases separated the two germline ends. The germline V gene has CDR1 LNHDA and CDR2 SQIVND (reference sequence). The CDR3 DNA reads TGTGCCAGTAGGCAGGGCTATGGCTACACCTTC. Its protein product is CASRQGYGYTF.

This rearrangement joins TRBV6-1 to TRBJ2-7, with 7 bases that match TRBD1. J was trimmed by 4 bases and V by 4 bases; bases with no gene match: 7. The V gene's germline CDR1 is MNHNS and CDR2 SASEGT. The CDR3 extends over 14 amino acids. The CDR3 nucleotides read TGTGCCAGCAGTGGAAGGGGGCACGTGTACGAGCAGTACTTC. It encodes CASSGRGHVYEQYF.

Only a few counts were recorded for this clone. The chain couples TRBV7-9 to TRBJ1-1; 7 bases match TRBD1. V lost 4 bases to trimming and J lost 4 bases; unmatched junction nucleotides: 12. Germline CDR1 reads SEHNR; CDR2 reads FQNEAQ (reference sequence). This CDR3 is 16 amino acids long. The CDR3 nucleotides are TGTGCCAGCAGCTCCCGGGGAAAGGGGGCGGTCACTGAAGCTTTCTTT. Its protein product is CASSSRGKGAVTEAFF.

The chain employs TRBV7-9 and TRBJ1-5, with 7 bases matching TRBD1. The V and J ends lost 5 bases and 3 bases, in that order; junction bases with no gene match: 7. CDR1 SEHNR and CDR2 FQNEAQ come from the germline V gene (reference sequence). This CDR3 contains 15 residues. This CDR3 reads CASSLGQVANQPQHF. The CDR3 DNA sequence: TGTGCCAGCAGCCTAGGACAGGTGGCCAATCAGCCCCAGCATTTT.

This rearrangement joins TRBV11-2 to TRBJ1-1; the D is unclear. Trimming removed 2 bases from V and 1 base from J, with 11 bases in between. The length of the CDR3 is 15 residues. Germline V gene data show CDR1 as SGHAT and CDR2 as FQNNGV. The CDR3 is CASSLSERTNTEAFF. In nucleotides, the CDR3 is TGTGCCAGCAGCTTAAGTGAGAGAACGAACACTGAAGCTTTCTTT.

V gene TRBV18 combines with J gene TRBJ1-1; D is ambiguous. The V gene lost 4 bases and the J gene lost 4 bases, with 10 bases spanning the gap. This CDR3 is 13 amino acids long. The V gene's germline CDR1 is KGHSH and CDR2 LQKENI. The CDR3 DNA reads TGTGCCAGCTCACAAGAGCCGGGCACTGAAGCTTTCTTT. Translating gives CASSQEPGTEAFF.

This chain uses TRBV9 with TRBJ2-7; no firm D call. Germline V lookup: CDR1 SGDLS, CDR2 YYNGEE. V lost 4 bases and J 2 bases, leaving 13 bases between the germline ends. The CDR3 spans 14 residues. The chain's CDR3 is CASSQWAEAYEQYF. Written as DNA, the CDR3 is TGTGCCAGCAGCCAATGGGCCGAAGCCTACGAGCAGTACTTC.

The rearrangement links TRBV28 to TRBJ2-7; D perhaps matches TRBD2 (6 bases). CDR3 length: 17 amino acids. V gave up 3 bases and J gave up 4 bases, with 22 bases separating them. CDR1 and CDR2 from the germline V gene are MDHEN and SYDVKM. CDR3 in amino acids: CASSFMRLRGNTYEQYF. Written as DNA, the CDR3 is TGTGCCAGCAGTTTTATGAGGCTGCGGGGAAATACATACGAGCAGTACTTC. The variable domain in full, with the rest retrieved from reference TRBV28 and TRBJ2-7, is DVKVTQSSRYLVKRTGEKVFLECVQDMDHENMFWYRQDPGLGLRLIYFSYDVKMKEKGDIPEGYSVSREKKERFSLILESASTNQTSMYLCASSFMRLRGNTYEQYFGPGTRLTVT.

This clone has only one observation. The chain joins TRBV25-1 to TRBJ1-5; D remains ambiguous. This CDR3 is built from 14 residues. Per germline, CDR1 MGHDK and CDR2 SYGVNS. Trimming shortened V by 4 bases and J by 0 bases, and 7 bases separated the two germline ends. The CDR3 spells CASSVTGSNQPQHF. In DNA form, the CDR3 reads TGTGCCAGCAGTGTCACGGGTAGCAATCAGCCCCAGCATTTT.

The chain combines TRBV5-1 with TRBJ2-3, with 10 bases identical to TRBD2. Trimming removed 7 bases from V and 0 bases from J; junction bases left unmatched: 8. CDR3 length: 16 amino acids. The germline CDR1 and CDR2 sequences are SGHRS and YFSETQ. In DNA, the CDR3 is TGCGCCAGCCAGCGACTAGCGGGTACTAGCACAGATACGCAGTATTTT. The encoded protein is CASQRLAGTSTDTQYF.

This chain connects TRBV5-1 to TRBJ2-5, with D possibly matching TRBD1 (5 bases). The assigned J gene may be wrong: the sequence end matches TRBJ2-7 better. The V gene's germline CDR1 is SGHRS and CDR2 YFSETQ. CDR3 length: 15 residues. CDR3 sequence (DNA): TGCGCCAGCAGCTTGGAAGGGGCCTTCGCCTACGAGCAGTACTTC. This sequence encodes CASSLEGAFAYEQYF.

The chain uses TRBV5-1 and TRBJ2-5, with a possible D match to TRBD2 (6 bases). The V gene's germline CDR1 is SGHRS and CDR2 YFSETQ. Trimming removed 2 bases at V and 2 bases at J, with 10 bases between. This CDR3 contains 14 residues. Here the CDR3 DNA reads TGCGCCAGCAGCTTCGGACTATTACAAGAGACCCAGTACTTC. It is translated as CASSFGLLQETQYF. The full variable domain, completed using reference TRBV5-1 and TRBJ2-5, is KAGVTQTPRYLIKTRGQQVTLSCSPISGHRSVSWYQQTPGQGLQFLFEYFSETQRNKGNFPGRFSGRQFSNSRSEMNVSTLELGDSALYLCASSFGLLQETQYFGPGTRLLVL.

A note on this clone: The same CDR3 is also encoded by other DNA sequences in this sample. The rearrangement uses TRBV25-1 and TRBJ2-3; TRBD1 matches at 7 bases. After removal of 4 bases from V and 3 bases from J, the junction contained 1 base not matched to a gene. The CDR3 loop spans 13 amino acids. CDR1 is MGHDK and CDR2 is SYGVNS in the germline V gene. The CDR3 DNA follows: TGTGCCAGCAGTGGGACAGGTACAGATACGCAGTATTTT. This encodes CASSGTGTDTQYF.

The V call is TRBV19, the J call TRBJ1-5; TRBD1 might be the D (5 bases). Deletions cut 3 bases from V and 6 bases from J, with 12 bases between. Germline V gene lookup returns CDR1 LNHDA and CDR2 SQIVND (reference sequence). CDR3 length: 14 residues. CDR3 coding DNA: TGTGCCAGTAGTATGGGCGGGGGTTTTCAGCCCCAGCATTTT. Its protein product is CASSMGGGFQPQHF.

The chain has TRBV30 and TRBJ1-2; possibly TRBD1 for D (6 bases). Per the germline V gene, CDR1 is GTSNPN and CDR2 is SVGIG (reference sequence). Trimming removed 5 bases from V and 1 base from J, with 11 bases in between. The CDR3 has 13 amino acids. The CDR3 sequence: CAWRDINNYGYTF. Here the CDR3 DNA reads TGTGCCTGGCGGGACATTAATAACTATGGCTACACCTTC.

The chain couples TRBV28 to TRBJ2-5; 7 bases line up with TRBD1. The CDR3 is 15 amino acids. Germline V gene lookup returns CDR1 MDHEN and CDR2 SYDVKM. The trim removed 6 bases at V and 5 bases at J, leaving 12 bases unmatched. The CDR3 sequence: CASSLHSGGLETQYF. Here the CDR3 DNA reads TGTGCCAGCAGCCTCCACTCAGGGGGATTGGAGACCCAGTACTTC.

The CDR3 DNA follows: TGTGCCAGCAGTTTAAGGGGATTTACTAACAATGAGCAGTTCTTC. Amino acid sequence: CASSLRGFTNNEQFF. The chain links TRBV28 to TRBJ2-1; a possible D gene is TRBD1 (5 bases). V was cut by 2 bases and J by 5 bases, with 13 bases left in between. This CDR3 is built from 15 residues. Per germline, CDR1 MDHEN and CDR2 SYDVKM.

This chain links TRBV9 with TRBJ1-1, with TRBD1 identical over 9 bases. The CDR3 covers 16 residues. The germline gives CDR1 SGDLS, CDR2 YYNGEE. Germline trimming cut 3 bases from V and 5 bases from J; bases unmatched to any gene: 11. The DNA of the CDR3 is TGTGCCAGCAGCGCCGGGACAGGGAGTAGGGGAACTGAAGCTTTCTTT. Amino acid sequence: CASSAGTGSRGTEAFF.

The V call is TRBV2, the J call TRBJ2-7, with 9 nucleotides matching TRBD2. V shed 2 bases and J 2 bases; nucleotides not matched to a gene: 10. The length of the CDR3 is 17 residues. Germline assignment: CDR1 SNHLY and CDR2 FYNNEI. The CDR3 region is CASSERWGSGRTYEQYF. In DNA, the CDR3 is TGTGCCAGCAGTGAACGGTGGGGGAGCGGGAGGACCTACGAGCAGTACTTC.

The chain is built from TRBV2 and TRBJ2-5; possibly TRBD2 for D (6 bases). The germline CDR1 and CDR2 sequences are SNHLY and FYNNEI. V lost 3 bases, J lost 2 bases, and 10 bases lay in between. This CDR3 comprises 14 residues. The CDR3 region has the DNA TGTGCCAGCAGTGAGGGACTTTTACAAGAGACCCAGTACTTC. It specifies CASSEGLLQETQYF. The full variable domain, in which reference TRBV2 and TRBJ2-5 provide the parts outside the CDR3, is EPEVTQTPSHQVTQMGQEVILRCVPISNHLYFYWYRQILGQKVEFLVSFYNNEISEKSEIFDDQFSVERPDGSNFTLKIRSTKLEDSAMYFCASSEGLLQETQYFGPGTRLLVL.

The chain joins TRBV30 to TRBJ2-5; D remains ambiguous. With 2 bases removed from V and 0 bases from J, the gap between germline ends came to 10 bases. The V gene's germline CDR1 is GTSNPN and CDR2 SVGIG (reference sequence). There are 14 residues in the CDR3. CDR3: CAWSLGPYQETQYF. CDR3 DNA sequence: TGTGCCTGGAGTTTGGGCCCTTACCAAGAGACCCAGTACTTC. The full variable domain, completed using reference TRBV30 and TRBJ2-5, is SQTIHQWPATLVQPVGSPLSLECTVEGTSNPNLYWYRQAAGRGLQLLFYSVGIGQISSEVPQNLSASRPQDRQFILSSKKLLLSDSGFYLCAWSLGPYQETQYFGPGTRLLVL.

This sequence joins TRBV5-1 and TRBJ2-5; 13 positions match TRBD2. The CDR3 is 15 residues long. The junction had 5 bases not matched to a gene; V was cut back by 4 bases and J by 5 bases. The V gene's germline CDR1 is SGHRS and CDR2 YFSETQ. The CDR3 nucleotides read TGCGCCAGCAGCATGCAGGGACTAGCGGGGGAGACCCAGTACTTC. It yields the protein CASSMQGLAGETQYF.

The J gene is TRBJ1-4, the V gene TRBV11-2; D gene uncertain. Germline values: CDR1 SGHAT, CDR2 FQNNGV. This CDR3 has 14 amino acids. Between the trimmed V and J ends, which lost 3 bases and 3 bases, there was a span of 8 bases. The CDR3 here is CASSFVSSNEKLFF. CDR3 in DNA: TGTGCCAGCAGCTTCGTATCCTCTAATGAAAAACTGTTTTTT.

V usage is TRBV2 and J usage is TRBJ1-5; D perhaps matches TRBD1 (6 bases). V was shortened by 8 bases and J by 5 bases, with 7 bases between the two germline ends. Germline V gives CDR1 SNHLY, CDR2 FYNNEI. The CDR3 is 11 residues long. The DNA for the CDR3 is TGTGCCAGCGGACAGCATCAGCCCCAGCATTTT. Encoded protein: CASGQHQPQHF.